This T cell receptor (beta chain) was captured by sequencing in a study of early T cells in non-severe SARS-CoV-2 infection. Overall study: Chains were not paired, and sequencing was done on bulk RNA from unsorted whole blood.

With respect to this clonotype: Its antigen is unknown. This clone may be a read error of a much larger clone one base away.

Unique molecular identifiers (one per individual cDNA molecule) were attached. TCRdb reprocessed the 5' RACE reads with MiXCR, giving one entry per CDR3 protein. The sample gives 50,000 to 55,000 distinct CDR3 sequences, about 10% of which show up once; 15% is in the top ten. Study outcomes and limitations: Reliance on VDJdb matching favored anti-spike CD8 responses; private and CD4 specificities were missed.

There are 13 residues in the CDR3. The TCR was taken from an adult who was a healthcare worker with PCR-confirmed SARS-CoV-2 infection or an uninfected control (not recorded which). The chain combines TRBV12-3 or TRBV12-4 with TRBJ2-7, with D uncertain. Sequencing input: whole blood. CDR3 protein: CTSSFRADYEQYF. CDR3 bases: TGTACCAGCAGTTTTCGGGCGGACTACGAGCAGTACTTC.